Following are 21 T cell receptor beta chains from one sample sequenced in a study of OX40 agonist ivuxolimab in advanced cancers. Here immunoSEQ multiplex PCR was the method, and the copy in TCRdb shows in-frame clones only, minus some. The repertoire includes about 16,000 clones, more than 80% of them detected once, and 29% sits in the top ten. The sample in question was CD4+ or CD8+ T cells sorted from blood, obtained in a trial of the OX40 agonist ivuxolimab. The receptors here all came from an adult with an advanced solid tumor such as melanoma, head and neck, liver or kidney cancer.

The chain recombines TRBV11-2 with TRBJ2-2; possibly TRBD2 for D (6 bases). V was clipped by 3 bases and J by 0 bases, with 8 bases between them. The CDR3 consists of 15 residues. Germline V gives CDR1 SGHAT, CDR2 FQNNGV. CDR3 nucleotide sequence: TGTGCCAGCAGCTTGGGGGGAGCGAACACCGGGGAGCTGTTTTTT. This gives the protein CASSLGGANTGELFF.

V and J are TRBV6-6 and TRBJ2-1; TRBD2 aligns across 7 bases. V lost 10 bases to trimming and J lost 5 bases; unmatched junction nucleotides: 11. The CDR3 is 14 amino acids. Per germline, CDR1 MNHNY and CDR2 SVGAGI (reference sequence). The CDR3 is CATGGWAGHNEQFF. DNA for the CDR3: TGTGCCACCGGGGGGTGGGCGGGGCACAATGAGCAGTTCTTC.

The chain combines TRBV5-5 with TRBJ2-1; D remains unclear. This CDR3 is built from 12 residues. The germline CDR1 and CDR2 sequences are SGHKS and YYEKEE (reference sequence). V shed 4 bases and J shed 8 bases, with 10 bases lying between them. DNA of the CDR3: TGTGCCAGCAGCCCGGAGACGGATGAGCAGTTCTTC. This sequence encodes CASSPETDEQFF.

This sequence joins TRBV4-1 and TRBJ2-7; 7 bases map to TRBD1. Losses at the gene ends were 1 base for V and 3 bases for J; bases not matched to a gene: 3. The CDR3 is made up of 14 amino acids. In germline, CDR1 is MGHRA, CDR2 YSYEKL. CDR3 nucleotides: TGCGCCAGCAGCCAAGGGACAGGTCACTACGAGCAGTACTTC. Protein product: CASSQGTGHYEQYF.

The chain couples TRBV7-9 to TRBJ1-1; TRBD1 matches at 7 bases. Germline CDR1 SEHNR, CDR2 FQNEAQ (reference sequence). V lost 0 bases, J lost 1 base, and 2 bases stayed unmatched. The CDR3 runs 15 residues. CDR3 bases: TGTGCCAGCAGCTTAGCTCAGGGGGAGAACACTGAAGCTTTCTTT. Its translation: CASSLAQGENTEAFF.

The chain recombines TRBV6-1 with TRBJ2-7, with a tentative D call TRBD1 (5 bases). This CDR3 is built from 12 residues. Germline assignment: CDR1 MNHNS and CDR2 SASEGT. V was shortened by 6 bases and J by 6 bases, with 12 bases between the two germline ends. The CDR3 protein is CASSGAGPEQYF. The DNA for the CDR3 is TGTGCCAGCAGCGGAGCAGGGCCCGAGCAGTACTTC.

This clone was detected a few times. The genes are TRBV19 and TRBJ1-5, with a possible D match to TRBD1 (6 bases). CDR3 length: 16 amino acids. The germline V gene has CDR1 LNHDA and CDR2 SQIVND (reference sequence). Trimming removed 3 bases from V and 3 bases from J, with 15 bases in between. The CDR3 region has the DNA TGTGCCAGTAGTATTCCCCGCAGGGGAGTCAATCAGCCCCAGCATTTT. It yields the protein CASSIPRRGVNQPQHF.

The chain recombines TRBV7-9 with TRBJ2-7; D is unresolved. The CDR3 consists of 16 residues. Looked up from germline, CDR1 is SEHNR and CDR2 is FQNEAQ (reference sequence). V shed 3 bases and J shed 0 bases, with 15 bases lying between them. CDR3 DNA: TGTGCCAGCAGCTTGGCAGGCCCTCCTAACTCCTACGAGCAGTACTTC. Encoded protein: CASSLAGPPNSYEQYF.

The rearrangement links TRBV5-1 to TRBJ2-7; D is unclear. The V end lost 0 bases, the J end lost 0 bases, and 7 bases lay between the germline ends. The germline CDR1 and CDR2 sequences are SGHRS and YFSETQ. The CDR3 has 14 residues. CDR3 protein: CASSLVSSSYEQYF. The DNA of the CDR3 is TGCGCCAGCAGCTTGGTCAGCAGCTCCTACGAGCAGTACTTC.

Here the CDR3 DNA reads TGTGCCAGCAGGGGCTCAGGCTATAGCAATCAGCCCCAGCATTTT. It is translated as CASRGSGYSNQPQHF. The V and J genes are TRBV2 and TRBJ1-5; D is unresolved. CDR3 length equals 15 residues. V was cut by 6 bases and J by 0 bases, with 12 bases left in between. Germline loops: CDR1 SNHLY, CDR2 FYNNEI.

The gene calls are TRBV11-2 and TRBJ2-7; 7 nucleotides line up with TRBD2. CDR3 length: 14 residues. Losses at the gene ends were 3 bases for V and 3 bases for J; bases not matched to a gene: 5. CDR1 is SGHAT, CDR2 FQNNGV, per germline. The CDR3 loop reads CASSFSGGGYEQYF. Written as DNA, the CDR3 is TGTGCCAGCAGCTTTTCGGGGGGAGGCTACGAGCAGTACTTC.

The chain is built from TRBV28 and TRBJ2-7; no clear D gene. CDR3 size: 12 residues. The V gene's germline CDR1 is MDHEN and CDR2 SYDVKM. V lost 6 bases and J 2 bases, leaving 8 bases between the germline ends. Here the CDR3 DNA reads TGTGCCAGCAGGGACGGCCCCTACGAGCAGTACTTC. It specifies CASRDGPYEQYF.

This chain connects TRBV4-1 to TRBJ1-1; D may be TRBD1 (5 bases). V shed 3 bases and J shed 7 bases, with 18 bases lying between them. The CDR3 runs 15 residues. In germline, CDR1 is MGHRA, CDR2 YSYEKL. The CDR3 DNA reads as TGCGCCAGCAGCCACGGCCCGGTGAGGGACCGTGAAGCTTTCTTT. Translating it yields CASSHGPVRDREAFF.

The chain combines TRBV2 with TRBJ2-1; TRBD2 agrees at 7 bases. V was pared by 6 bases and J by 4 bases, with 6 bases of the junction left unmatched. Germline V CDR1 and CDR2: SNHLY, FYNNEI. The CDR3 spans 14 residues. The CDR3 protein is CASSLADRYNEQFF. The CDR3 DNA reads TGTGCCAGCAGCCTAGCGGACCGGTACAATGAGCAGTTCTTC.

The gene calls are TRBV6-5 and TRBJ1-2; D call uncertain. CDR1 MNHEY and CDR2 SVGAGI come from the germline V gene. CDR3 length: 16 amino acids. V lost 0 bases, J lost 0 bases, and 11 bases lay in between. The CDR3 sequence is CASSYSQISANYGYTF. CDR3 DNA sequence: TGTGCCAGCAGTTACTCTCAGATTAGCGCTAACTATGGCTACACCTTC.

Here the CDR3 reads CASSFLESGSSQDTQYF. Written as DNA, the CDR3 is TGTGCCAGCAGCTTTCTTGAGAGCGGGAGTAGTCAAGATACGCAGTATTTT. The chain links TRBV11-3 to TRBJ2-3; 8 bases match TRBD2. V trimming: 3 bases; J trimming: 5 bases; junction bases outside the gene matches: 13. The CDR3 extends over 17 amino acids. Looked up from germline, CDR1 is SGHNT and CDR2 is YENEEA.

As to this clone: At one of its ends the junction is not consistent with the germline gene, which may arise from a read error. The chain combines TRBV6-1 with TRBJ1-2; tentatively, D is TRBD1 (6 bases). This CDR3 comprises 10 residues. Looked up from germline, CDR1 is MNHNS and CDR2 is SASEGT. CDR3: CASSSGTLVF. Here the CDR3 DNA reads TGTGCCAGCAGTTCCGGGACACTAGTCTTC.

The chain is built from TRBV27 and TRBJ1-2; 10 bases fit TRBD1. The germline CDR1 and CDR2 sequences are MNHEY and SMNVEV (reference sequence). CDR3 size: 18 residues. V was pared by 7 bases and J by 0 bases, with 14 bases of the junction left unmatched. This chain's CDR3 is CASTLYGTGDRANYGYTF. CDR3 nucleotides: TGTGCCAGCACCTTATACGGGACAGGGGATCGGGCTAACTATGGCTACACCTTC.

This chain connects TRBV7-6 to TRBJ2-1; the match to TRBD2 covers 10 bases. Germline loops: CDR1 SGHVS, CDR2 FNYEAQ. The CDR3 extends over 15 amino acids. V gave up 5 bases and J gave up 7 bases; unmatched junction bases: 8. The CDR3 loop reads CASSTLTGLANEQFF. The CDR3 nucleotides read TGTGCCAGCAGCACTCTTACGGGACTAGCGAATGAGCAGTTCTTC.

The CDR3 sequence is CASSWTRGSTDTQYF. CDR3 coding DNA: TGTGCCAGTAGCTGGACTCGAGGGAGCACAGATACGCAGTATTTT. The V gene is TRBV19, the J gene TRBJ2-3; D may be TRBD2 (5 bases). The CDR3 has 15 residues. The V gene's germline CDR1 is LNHDA and CDR2 SQIVND (reference sequence). V was pared by 6 bases and J by 0 bases, with 13 bases between. The variable domain in full, completed from reference TRBV19 and TRBJ2-3, reads DGGITQSPKYLFRKEGQNVTLSCEQNLNHDAMYWYRQDPGQGLRLIYYSQIVNDFQKGDIAEGYSVSREKKESFPLTVTSAQKNPTAFYLCASSWTRGSTDTQYFGPGTRLTVL.

The gene calls are TRBV4-1 and TRBJ2-3; 8 bases align to TRBD1. The V gene's germline CDR1 is MGHRA and CDR2 YSYEKL. This CDR3 is built from 16 residues. The ends lost 4 bases at V and 2 bases at J; junction bases unmatched: 8. This CDR3 reads CASSRSGTGSTDTQYF. Written as DNA, the CDR3 is TGCGCCAGCAGCCGTTCCGGGACAGGATCCACAGATACGCAGTATTTT.